This T cell receptor beta chain derives from a study of vaccination and CD4 T cells after COVID-19. On the study more broadly: Timing of post-vaccine sample collection was a median roughly 66 days after dose two, with a range of 14 to 241. Overlapping SARS-CoV-2, HCoV-NL63, HCoV-OC43 and HCoV-229E spike peptides stimulated the cells.

The study sequenced cultured CD4+ T cell DNA using the Oncomine TCR Beta short-read assay. TCRdb used MiXCR to reprocess the PCR reads, holding one entry per CDR3 protein. The sample includes some 5,400 distinct CDR3 sequences, about 42% of them seen just once. CDR3 length: 15 residues. Trimming took 6 bases from V and 4 from J; bases not matched to a gene: 12. The germline CDR1 and CDR2 sequences are SGHVS and FQNEAQ. In its sample, this clonotype was seen a few times. Its antigen is as yet unknown. The treatment denotes: approximately 10-day PBMC culture with coronavirus spike peptide pools or control peptides (ViraFEST assay). PBMC cultures, at over 1.5 million cells per well, received approximately 9.1 IU/ml IL-2 and 9 to 10 ug/ml peptide pools. A half-volume replacement of the medium with fresh IL-2 medium was performed on days 3 and 7.

The material sequenced was CD4+ T cells from blood, cultured in vitro. This TCR derives from a human donor who had recovered from COVID-19. J is TRBJ2-7 and V is TRBV7-8; 7 bases line up with TRBD2. Here the CDR3 reads CASSSPPTGGYEQYF. DNA of the CDR3: TGTGCCAGCAGTTCCCCCCCTACGGGAGGATACGAGCAGTACTTC.